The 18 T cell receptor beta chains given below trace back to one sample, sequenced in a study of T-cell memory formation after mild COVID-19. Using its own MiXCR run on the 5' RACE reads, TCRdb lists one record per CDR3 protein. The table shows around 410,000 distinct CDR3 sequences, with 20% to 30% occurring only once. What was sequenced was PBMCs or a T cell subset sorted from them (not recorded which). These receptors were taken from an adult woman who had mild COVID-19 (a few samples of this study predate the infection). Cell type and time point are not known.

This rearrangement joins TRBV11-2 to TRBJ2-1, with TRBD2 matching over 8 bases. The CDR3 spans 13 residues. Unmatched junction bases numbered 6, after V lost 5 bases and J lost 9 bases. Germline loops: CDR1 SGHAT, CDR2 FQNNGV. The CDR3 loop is CASSPVGGGEQFF. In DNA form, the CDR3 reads TGTGCCAGCAGCCCCGTCGGGGGGGGTGAGCAGTTCTTC.

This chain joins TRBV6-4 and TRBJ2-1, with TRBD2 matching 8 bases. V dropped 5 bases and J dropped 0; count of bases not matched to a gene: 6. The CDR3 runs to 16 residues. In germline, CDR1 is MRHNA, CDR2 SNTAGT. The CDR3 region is CASSPLSGSSYNEQFF. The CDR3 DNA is TGTGCCAGCAGTCCCTTGAGCGGGAGCTCCTACAATGAGCAGTTCTTC.

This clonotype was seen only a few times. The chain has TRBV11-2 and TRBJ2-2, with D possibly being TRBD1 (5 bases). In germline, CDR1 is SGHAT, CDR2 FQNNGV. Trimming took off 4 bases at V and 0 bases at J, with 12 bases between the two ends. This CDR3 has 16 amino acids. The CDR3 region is CASSSLGAANTGELFF. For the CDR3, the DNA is TGTGCCAGCAGCTCGCTAGGGGCGGCGAACACCGGGGAGCTGTTTTTT.

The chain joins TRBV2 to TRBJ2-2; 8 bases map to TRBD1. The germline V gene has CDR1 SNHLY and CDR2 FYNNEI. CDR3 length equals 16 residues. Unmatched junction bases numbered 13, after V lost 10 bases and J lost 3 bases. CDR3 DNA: TGTGCCACCAGCAATTCAGGGGGCCAGTACACCGGGGAGCTGTTTTTT. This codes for CATSNSGGQYTGELFF.

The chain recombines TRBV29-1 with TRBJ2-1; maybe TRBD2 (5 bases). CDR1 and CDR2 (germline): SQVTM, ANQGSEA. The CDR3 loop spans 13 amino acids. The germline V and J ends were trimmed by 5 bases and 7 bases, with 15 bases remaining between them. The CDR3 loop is CSVRSGIGNEQFF. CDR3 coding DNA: TGCAGCGTTCGAAGCGGTATAGGGAATGAGCAGTTCTTC.

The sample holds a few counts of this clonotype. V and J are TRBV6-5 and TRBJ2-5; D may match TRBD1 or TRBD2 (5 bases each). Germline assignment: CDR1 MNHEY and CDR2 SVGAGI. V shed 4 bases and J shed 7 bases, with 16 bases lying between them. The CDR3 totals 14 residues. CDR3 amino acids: CASSSHGGGGTQYF. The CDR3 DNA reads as TGTGCCAGCAGTTCCCATGGGGGTGGAGGGACCCAGTACTTC.

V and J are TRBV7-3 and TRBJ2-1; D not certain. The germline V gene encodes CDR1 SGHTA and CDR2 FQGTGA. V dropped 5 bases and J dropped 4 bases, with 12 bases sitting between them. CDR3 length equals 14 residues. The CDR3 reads CASSPHPGYNEQFF. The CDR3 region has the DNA TGTGCCAGCAGCCCGCACCCGGGTTACAATGAGCAGTTCTTC.

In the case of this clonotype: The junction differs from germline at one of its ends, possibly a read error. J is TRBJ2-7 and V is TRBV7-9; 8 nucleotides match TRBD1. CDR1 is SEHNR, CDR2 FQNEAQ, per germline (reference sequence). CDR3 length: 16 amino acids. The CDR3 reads CASSLAAGQVSYEQYF. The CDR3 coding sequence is TGTGCCAGCAGCCTAGCCGCGGGACAGGTCTCCTACGAGCAGTACTTC.

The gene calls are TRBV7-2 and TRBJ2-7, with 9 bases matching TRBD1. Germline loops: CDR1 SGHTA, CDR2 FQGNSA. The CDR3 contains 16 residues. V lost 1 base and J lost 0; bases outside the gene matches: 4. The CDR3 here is CASSLERDRVSYEQYF. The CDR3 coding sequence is TGTGCCAGCAGCTTAGAAAGGGACAGGGTCTCCTACGAGCAGTACTTC.

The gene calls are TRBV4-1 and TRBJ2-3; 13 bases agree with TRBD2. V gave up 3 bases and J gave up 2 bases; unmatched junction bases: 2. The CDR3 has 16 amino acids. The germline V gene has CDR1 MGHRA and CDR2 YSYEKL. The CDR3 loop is CASSQTSGGPTDTQYF. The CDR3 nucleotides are TGCGCCAGCAGCCAGACTAGCGGGGGGCCCACAGATACGCAGTATTTT.

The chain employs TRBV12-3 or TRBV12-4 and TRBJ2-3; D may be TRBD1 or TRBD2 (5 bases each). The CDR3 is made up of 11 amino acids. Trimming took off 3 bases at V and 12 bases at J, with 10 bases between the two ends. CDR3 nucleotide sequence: TGTGCCAGCAGTTTGGGGGTAGATCAGTATTTT. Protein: CASSLGVDQYF.

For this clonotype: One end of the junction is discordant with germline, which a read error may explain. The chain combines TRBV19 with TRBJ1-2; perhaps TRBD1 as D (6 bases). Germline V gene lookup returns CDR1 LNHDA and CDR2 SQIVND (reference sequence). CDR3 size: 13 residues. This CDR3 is CASRGDWGPYPIF. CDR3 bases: TGTGCCAGTAGGGGCGACTGGGGGCCGTACCCCATCTTC.

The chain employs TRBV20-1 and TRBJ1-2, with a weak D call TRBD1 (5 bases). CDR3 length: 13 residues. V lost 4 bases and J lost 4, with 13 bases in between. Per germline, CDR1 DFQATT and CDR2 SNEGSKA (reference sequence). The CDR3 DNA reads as TGCAGTGCTATCGGCAGGGTTAGCTATGGCTACACCTTC. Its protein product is CSAIGRVSYGYTF.

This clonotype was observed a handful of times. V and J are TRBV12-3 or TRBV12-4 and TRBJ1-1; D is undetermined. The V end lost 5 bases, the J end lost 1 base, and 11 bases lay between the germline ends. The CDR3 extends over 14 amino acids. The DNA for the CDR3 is TGTGCCAGCAGTACCATTTGGGGGAACACTGAAGCTTTCTTT. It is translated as CASSTIWGNTEAFF.

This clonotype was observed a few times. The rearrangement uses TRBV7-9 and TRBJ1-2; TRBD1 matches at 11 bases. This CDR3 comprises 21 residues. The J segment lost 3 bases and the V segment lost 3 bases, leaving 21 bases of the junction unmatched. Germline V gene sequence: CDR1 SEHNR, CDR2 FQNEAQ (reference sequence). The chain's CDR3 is CASSFPSFQPGQGVADYGYTF. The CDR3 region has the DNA TGTGCCAGCAGCTTTCCGAGCTTCCAGCCGGGACAGGGGGTAGCGGACTATGGCTACACCTTC.

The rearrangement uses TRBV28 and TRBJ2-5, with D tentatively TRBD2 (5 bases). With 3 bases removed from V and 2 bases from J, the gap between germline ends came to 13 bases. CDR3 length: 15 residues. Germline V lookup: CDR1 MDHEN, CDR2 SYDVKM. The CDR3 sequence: CASSFGSWRQETQYF. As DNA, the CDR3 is TGTGCCAGCAGTTTTGGGAGCTGGCGGCAAGAGACCCAGTACTTC. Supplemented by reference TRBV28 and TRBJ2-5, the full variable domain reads DVKVTQSSRYLVKRTGEKVFLECVQDMDHENMFWYRQDPGLGLRLIYFSYDVKMKEKGDIPEGYSVSREKKERFSLILESASTNQTSMYLCASSFGSWRQETQYFGPGTRLLVL.

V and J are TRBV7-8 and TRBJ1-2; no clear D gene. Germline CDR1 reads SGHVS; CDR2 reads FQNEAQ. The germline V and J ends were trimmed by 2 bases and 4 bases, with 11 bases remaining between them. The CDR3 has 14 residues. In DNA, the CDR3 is TGTGCCAGCAGCTTACTTCAGGCCCTCTATGGCTACACCTTC. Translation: CASSLLQALYGYTF. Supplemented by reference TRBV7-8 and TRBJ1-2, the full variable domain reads GAGVSQSPRYKVAKRGQDVALRCDPISGHVSLFWYQQALGQGPEFLTYFQNEAQLDKSGLPSDRFFAERPEGSVSTLKIQRTQQEDSAVYLCASSLLQALYGYTFGSGTRLTVV.

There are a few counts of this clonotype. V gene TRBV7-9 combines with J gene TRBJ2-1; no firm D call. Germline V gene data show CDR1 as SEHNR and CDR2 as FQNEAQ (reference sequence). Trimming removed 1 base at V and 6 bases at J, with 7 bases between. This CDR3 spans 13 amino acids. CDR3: CASSLVLPNEQFF. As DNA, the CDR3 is TGTGCCAGCAGCTTAGTCCTACCCAATGAGCAGTTCTTC.